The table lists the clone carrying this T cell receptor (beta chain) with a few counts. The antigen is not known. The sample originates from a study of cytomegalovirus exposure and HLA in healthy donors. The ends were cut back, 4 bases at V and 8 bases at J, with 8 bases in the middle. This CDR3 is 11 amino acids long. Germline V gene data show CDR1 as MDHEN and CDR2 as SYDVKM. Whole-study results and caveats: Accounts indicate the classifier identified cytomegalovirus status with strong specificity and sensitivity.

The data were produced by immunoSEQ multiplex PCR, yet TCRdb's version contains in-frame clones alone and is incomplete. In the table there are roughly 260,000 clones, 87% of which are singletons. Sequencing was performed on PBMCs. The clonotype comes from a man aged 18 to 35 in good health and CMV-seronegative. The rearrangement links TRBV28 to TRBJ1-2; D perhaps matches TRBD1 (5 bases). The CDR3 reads CASSSGFGYTF. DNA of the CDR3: TGTGCCAGCAGTTCAGGGTTCGGCTACACCTTC.